This T cell receptor beta chain was identified during a study of blood T cell repertoires in COVID-19 (dated by TCRdb to the early 2020s). In terms of the full investigation: The collaborator samples originated in the United States, Italy and Spain and spanned the acute and convalescent phases of COVID-19. Where HLA class I and class II types were available, the types were taken from metadata supplied by the sample provider, not from assay-based typing. The sample metadata nearly always contained a de-identified subject ID, COVID-19 status, age in years and sex. The material from the prospective study consisted of cDNA or gDNA derived from T cells, B-cell-depleted T cells, or PBMCs. The samples were drawn from the first 160 participants of the ongoing ImmuneRACE study and from 1,254 subjects provided by 6 global collaborators. Subjects who had been exposed to COVID-19, were actively infected with it, or had recovered from it provided the deeply sampled blood TCRbeta repertoires that made up the dataset. The repertoires were released in a freely available public database intended as a resource for research on the immune response to SARS-CoV-2. Here is what the overall study found, with its caveats: Clinical and demographic metadata were provided uncurated, with the amount varying by source and participant.

In the case of this clone: What antigen it recognizes has not been identified. Base qualities are not recorded, but no much larger clone differs from it by a single base.

The CDR3 measures 16 amino acids from cysteine to phenylalanine. Solely the CDR3 DNA is kept, with 48 bases framed from the first base. V and J lose 0 bases and 4 bases, and a span of 16 bases separates them. From the germline V gene, CDR1 is SGDLS and CDR2 is YYNGEE. At one collaborating source in Seattle, patients were enrolled during active infection and were followed longitudinally through the course of disease. Each collaborating institution followed its own protocols to collect whole blood in K2EDTA tubes. Collaborator samples were shipped for TCRbeta analysis as frozen whole blood, isolated PBMCs, or DNA extracted from either sample type. TCRbeta CDR3 regions were amplified from genomic DNA by means of the immunoSEQ Assay, a bias-controlled multiplex PCR. As for the original processing: The number of nucleated cells in each sample was estimated from the amplification of reference gene primers within the assay. Sequence reads were collapsed and filtered to measure the absolute abundance of every unique TCRbeta CDR3 rearrangement. For each sample, productive Simpson clonality was calculated by taking the square root of Simpson's diversity index across productive rearrangements. TCRdb took this table from immuneACCESS and kept in-frame rearrangements with V and J called. Such tables lack part of the clones; where checked against another copy, unresolved V genes explain under half of the gap, and the rest is unexplained. V and J calls plus clone size are reproduced from that table; the DNA served to infer D and trimming. This sample has hundreds of thousands of clones in its table, and 85% to 90% of those were observed once. The ten largest clones take up just under 7.5% of the sample.

This sequence uses TRBV9 and TRBJ1-2, with a tentative D gene TRBD1 over 5 matching bases. The specimen was peripheral blood. The receptor was isolated from a woman in her seventies with COVID-19, enrolled during active disease. The CDR3 amino acid sequence is: CASSVDLGQGGYGYTF. The bases read TGTGCCAGCAGCGTAGATCTTGGGCAGGGAGGCTATGGCTACACCTTC.